The rows below give T cell receptor beta chains drawn from one sample of a study of blood T cells in healthy people across ages. TCRdb re-derived calls from the 5' RACE reads in MiXCR, one entry per CDR3 protein. The sample records 1.5 million to 2 million distinct CDR3 sequences, 28% being singletons. Sequencing used blood. These receptors were collected from a woman in her twenties or thirties in good health. Each CDR3 is given with its conserved first and last residue. The D gene is left open where the match is weak.

>TRBD1|TRBV6-1|TRBJ1-2
CASRQQPGQGYGYTF
>NA|TRBV5-6|TRBJ2-5
CASSLTDYGQYF
>NA|TRBV28|TRBJ2-1
CASSLRSFEQFF
>NA|TRBV29-1|TRBJ1-2
CSVEWPERYGYTF
>NA|TRBV12-3/TRBV12-4|TRBJ1-1
CASRKHGGVGTEAFF
>NA|TRBV12-3/TRBV12-4|TRBJ2-1
CASSQTSGYSYNEQFF
>NA|TRBV29-1|TRBJ2-5
CSVVGRVERETQYF
>NA|TRBV28|TRBJ2-1
CASSSPFAGSYNEQFF
>NA|TRBV2|TRBJ2-1
CASSGTPLNEQFF
>TRBD2|TRBV7-2|TRBJ2-3
CASSSRTSVTDTQYF
>NA|TRBV9|TRBJ2-3
CASSVDVTPMIGTQYF
>NA|TRBV27|TRBJ2-2
CASSLSAGTNRAAVPGELFF
>NA|TRBV2|TRBJ2-5
CASRRPGPQETQYF
>NA|TRBV20-1|TRBJ1-5
CSATGRENQPQHF
>NA|TRBV6-2/TRBV6-3|TRBJ2-1
CASSKSGWESSYNEQFF
>NA|TRBV19|TRBJ2-4
CASSISAGGIAENIQYF
>TRBD2|TRBV29-1|TRBJ2-7
CSFLGRGSSYEQYF
>NA|TRBV5-1|TRBJ2-7
CASSSSPAGLYEQYF
>TRBD2|TRBV28|TRBJ2-5
CASSPWEGYPETQYF
>NA|TRBV5-1|TRBJ2-5
CASSLRSRETQYF
>TRBD2|TRBV29-1|TRBJ2-7
CSVSVLAGEQYF
>TRBD1|TRBV10-1|TRBJ2-2
CASSRGQGSGELFF
>TRBD1|TRBV7-9|TRBJ2-7
CASSTGAYEQYF
>NA|TRBV5-1|TRBJ1-4
CASRRDIATNEKLFF
>TRBD1|TRBV6-6|TRBJ1-6
CASTPPGQNNSPLHF
>TRBD2|TRBV5-1|TRBJ2-7
CASRLAGAYEQYF
>NA|TRBV12-3/TRBV12-4|TRBJ2-7
CASSGSNSYEQYF
>TRBD2|TRBV4-3|TRBJ2-5
CASSLNPTGTSGETQYF
>NA|TRBV19|TRBJ2-3
CASSIEGVSTDTQYF
>NA|TRBV18|TRBJ2-3
CASSPSSGPDTQYF
>NA|TRBV5-1|TRBJ1-1
CASSPNWDAGTEAFF
>NA|TRBV7-2|TRBJ2-6
CASSLVPLTGANVLTF
>TRBD2|TRBV11-2|TRBJ2-1
CASSGPGTTDEQFF
>TRBD1|TRBV18|TRBJ2-7
CASSPGQGASYEQYF
>TRBD1|TRBV18|TRBJ2-1
CASSPEQGSPHVEQFF
>TRBD2|TRBV7-2|TRBJ2-1
CASSTTGLAIDKQFF